Listed here is a single TCR beta chain. With 4 bases clipped from V and 3 bases from J, the junction kept 4 bases outside the gene matches. The CDR3 consists of 15 residues. Germline CDR1 is SGHRS and CDR2 is YFSETQ. The data originate from a study of blood T cell repertoires in COVID-19. As for the study in general: Researchers got acute and convalescent COVID-19 samples from the United States, Italy and Spain. The analysed material was cDNA or gDNA that came from T cells, B-cell-depleted T cells, or PBMCs.

The method was immunoSEQ multiplex PCR; TCRdb's version includes in-frame clones alone and lacks a portion of them. The sample contains approximately 390,000 clones, approximately 87% of which appear only once. Seattle enrolled patients during active infection and tracked them longitudinally. The chain links TRBV5-1 to TRBJ1-5, with 10 bases aligning to TRBD1. The origin of this receptor is a woman aged 55 to 70 with COVID-19, enrolled during active disease. The sequenced sample consisted of peripheral blood. The CDR3 region is CASSLDRGLNQPQHF. CDR3 DNA: TGCGCCAGCAGCCTCGACAGGGGGCTCAATCAGCCCCAGCATTTT.